This T cell receptor beta chain is drawn from a study of cytomegalovirus exposure and HLA in healthy donors. Study context: Earlier sequencing of 150 million to 200 million T cells yielded 120 million or so unique TCR beta sequences.

Overall study results and limits: TCR beta V- and J-gene trimming, according to a later analysis, was linked to a missense DCLRE1C variant. An ancestry cluster, one associated with Asian ancestry, reportedly showed fewer N-insertions than the roughly 700-donor mean in a later analysis. TCR beta sequences reportedly predicted most subjects' HLA-A and HLA-B alleles accurately.

On this clone itself: What it binds is unknown. This sample also contains other DNA sequences that code for the same CDR3.

With V trimmed by 8 bases and J by 4 bases, 2 bases remained unmatched. CDR1 is MDHEN, CDR2 SYDVKM, per germline. The CDR3 is made up of 12 amino acids. Primers included in the PCR were 60 Vbeta and 13 Jbeta primers. This table comes from immunoSEQ multiplex PCR, and its TCRdb copy is limited to in-frame clones, with some not included. The table shows 220,000 or so clones, with roughly 80% occurring only once. The clonotype was recovered from a woman in her thirties or forties in good health and CMV-seronegative. The rearrangement joins TRBV28 to TRBJ1-5; the match to TRBD1 covers 7 bases. What was sequenced was PBMCs. In DNA form, the CDR3 reads TGTGCCAGCCGGACAGGTAATCAGCCCCAGCATTTT. Translation gives CASRTGNQPQHF.